This T cell receptor (beta chain) was identified during a study of cytomegalovirus exposure and HLA in healthy donors (TCRdb year 2017). Regarding the study in general: An earlier analysis of a few hundred of the donors reported 250 to 350 Gb of sequence data and 95 million to 130 million unique TCR beta sequences obtained from about 200 million T cells. The genetic ancestry cluster associated with self-reported Caucasian donors included 65% to 90% of the 398 genotyped donors. In an earlier analysis of 587 of the donors, high-throughput TCR beta sequencing was used to judge whether each TCR beta V gene segment behaved as functional or pseudogenic. About 320 gigabases of sequencing data and tens of millions of unique TCR sequences were included in an early release covering several hundred HLA-typed donors. To predict cytomegalovirus infection status, the study combined high-throughput TCR immunosequencing, statistical association of individual TCRs with disease status, and machine learning. The study used immunosequencing to profile the T cell repertoires of approximately 650 subjects and linked those repertoires to cytomegalovirus serostatus. Typing coverage differed by locus: A, B, C, DRB1 and DQB1 were typed in about 620-640 donors, DQA1 in about 510, DPA1 in around 600, and DPB1 in around 440. Donor age, sex, ethnicity and CMV serostatus were collected together with the repertoire data. A later genetic analysis took genome-wide SNP genotypes for about 65% of the 666 donors and used that subset as a discovery cohort. All discovery cohort repertoires had been generated on a single sequencing platform. Among several hundred genotyped donors of the cohort, an average of approximately 200,000 unique TCR beta nucleotide sequences was sequenced per donor, of which about 19% were non-productive. To study patterns of TCR occurrence, a later analysis re-analyzed previously published TCR beta repertoires from 666 donors and added high-resolution HLA genotyping. In addition to the first cohort of 666 subjects, a separate validation cohort of 130 or so different subjects was used. Class I and class II HLA loci were covered by the typing at four-digit resolution. In the later analysis, no new phenotypic data were used to find candidate immune exposures; instead, reliance was placed on TCR beta sequences and their occurrence across donors. Several DR-DQ haplotypes were treated as single units for association and clustering because of strong linkage in the cohort. The study aimed to test whether signatures of past pathogen exposure could be identified by cataloging public T cell receptors.

Note on this clone: The antigen it recognizes is unknown. No base quality information exists; no much larger clone differs at one position.

The cohort consisted of some 730 healthy bone marrow donors. At the time of sampling, every cohort member was nominally healthy, though immune exposures that went unrecorded were likely present. The donor was CMV seropositive and belonged to the group of more than 250 seropositive cohort members. A peripheral blood sample was provided by each donor, and peripheral blood mononuclear cells were used for TCR beta sequencing. The Qiagen DNeasy Blood Extraction Kit was used to extract genomic DNA from the blood cell samples. Points the paper makes about the study in general: In a later analysis, the rate of TCR association differed among HLA loci, with DRB1 alleles having the most associated TCRs and HLA-C alleles having the fewest. Compared with the approximately 710-donor mean, donors in an Asian-associated ancestry cluster had fewer N-insertions in productive TCRs, according to a later genetic analysis. Cytomegalovirus status was reported to be diagnosed by the classifier with high specificity and sensitivity in both the original and validation cohorts. Three of the identified cytomegalovirus-associated TCR beta chains were confirmed in vitro to be specific for cytomegalovirus antigens. In this cohort, only TCR beta chains were sequenced, and detectable features were limited by the absence of alpha or paired-chain data. A later analysis associated approximately 17,000 TCR beta sequences with specific HLA alleles at a false discovery rate of 0.05. Broadly in line with IMGT annotations, most TCR beta V segments showed up in productive rearrangements about 90% or about 30% of the time in an earlier analysis of a few hundred of the donors. Because counts were too low, seventeen rarely observed V segments, including chromosome 9 orphons, were excluded from the earlier analysis of some 540 of the donors. A total of fewer than 200 TCR beta chains were listed by the study as associated with cytomegalovirus. Sequencing depth was assumed to be roughly uniform across donors in the presence/absence analyses, though that assumption may not hold. Strong co-occurrence of HLA alleles, especially DR and DQ, made assigning TCR associations to individual alleles difficult. According to a later analysis, most CMV-associated TCR beta chains appeared to be HLA-restricted, and the HLA associations seemed to be driven largely by CMV exposure. Most TCR sequences were seen in very few donors, while some public TCRs were found in many individuals. According to the authors, the approach could potentially be generalized to other disease states and immunological phenotypes. A further reported finding was that TCR beta sequences accurately predicted the HLA-A and HLA-B alleles for most subjects in the first cohort. A later analysis found that HLA-associated TCR beta chains were more clonally expanded and had lower generation probabilities than equally common non-associated chains. Linkage disequilibrium might explain the correlated functional status among segregating V segments, but an unknown experimental factor could not be excluded. A cluster of highly shared sequence variants was judged likely to represent a technical artifact of the sequencing pipeline. In a later analysis, several top co-occurrence clusters were reported to appear linked to parvovirus B19, influenza, CMV and Epstein-Barr virus. V-gene and J-gene trimming of TCR beta chains was associated with a missense DCLRE1C variant in a later genetic analysis, and the association was replicated in an independent cohort. CMV serostatus was the only immune exposure information available for the cohort. Because HLA typing was missing for some donors at each locus, association tests included only the typed subset.

Library preparation employed the immunoSEQ multiplex PCR assay. For the multiplex PCR, a mixture combining 60 forward primers for TCR Vbeta segments and 13 reverse primers for TCR Jbeta segments was used. Amplification of the CDR3 region of rearranged TCR beta genes was performed with a multiplex PCR assay on genomic DNA. On the Illumina HiSeq System, the amplified TCR beta libraries were sequenced as 87-base-pair reads. The authors' pipeline ran thus. A later analysis tallied tens of millions of unique TCR beta chains across the roughly 610 repertoires, and approximately 12 million of those chains were shared by two or more donors. To remove PCR and sequencing errors, raw reads were error-corrected and collapsed into unique sequences using a nearest-neighbor algorithm that merged closely related sequences. V, D and J gene segments were assigned by aligning CDR3 sequences to IMGT reference sequences. Each retained sequence needed at least a six-nucleotide match to both a V gene segment and a J gene segment. Rearrangements were called productive when the CDR3 lacked stop codons and stayed in frame with V and J; all others were non-productive. Following IMGT convention, CDR3 was defined as the stretch from the second conserved V-encoded cysteine to the conserved J-encoded phenylalanine. The earlier analysis of 500 to 750 of the donors excluded any sequence lacking an unambiguous match to a single V gene segment. In an earlier analysis of 500 to 750 of the donors, V segments were called functional above 56.7% productive rearrangements and were called segregating when the between-donor standard deviation exceeded 5%. A statistical classification framework was developed to diagnose cytomegalovirus status using the catalog of TCR beta chain sequences. A later analysis assigned V and J genes by comparing TCR nucleotide sequences with IMGT/GENE-DB human TR gene sequences. In a later analysis, CDR3 sequences and most-parsimonious VDJ recombination scenarios were assigned using the TCRdist pipeline. In a later analysis, every TCR beta chain was defined by the combination of its CDR3 amino acid sequence and its V-gene family, and reads without a unique V-gene family were dropped. To address suspected cross-contamination and a sequencing artifact, a later analysis removed around 590 highly shared, low-generation-probability nucleotide sequences. A later analysis calculated a clonal expansion index for each public chain from normalized within-repertoire ranks of inferred template counts. In a later analysis, generation probabilities were computed using a VDJ recombination model fitted to out-of-frame rearrangements, and the results were checked against IGoR. A later analysis scored TCR-TCR, TCR-HLA and TCR-CMV co-occurrence with hypergeometric tests, applying a repertoire-size bias correction to TCR pairs. A later analysis estimated false discovery rates by permuting HLA or CMV assignments 20 times. In a later analysis, co-occurring TCRs were grouped using DBSCAN, and TCRdist sequence similarity was added for clustering within HLA-allele-positive subsets. Repertoires with fewer than 30,000 or more than 120,000 public chains, plus five repertoires with anomalous nucleotide sharing, were excluded from co-occurrence clustering. What TCRdb holds here is the immuneACCESS table cut down to in-frame rearrangements. Part of the clones is not present; checked against another copy, under half of the missing clones reflect an unresolved V gene, and the others are unexplained. The DNA was the basis for D and trimming; V, J and clone size are from that table. The sample data list some 90,000 clones, and approximately 80% of these were observed just once. Around 5% of the sample is held by the ten biggest clonotypes.

This sequence was found in a man aged 25-40 years in good health and CMV-seropositive. Sequencing was carried out using PBMCs.

This receptor carries the CDR3 CASSWGEGQPQHF. At the DNA level, the sequence is TGTGCCAGCAGTTGGGGGGAGGGGCAGCCCCAGCATTTT. The rearrangement combines TRBV27 with TRBJ1-5; the D region possibly corresponds to TRBD1 (5 bases align). Inclusive of the bounding cysteine and phenylalanine, the CDR3 is 13 residues long. Only the CDR3 part of the read is kept: 39 bases, read in frame from the first base. The junction carries 11 bases between V and J, which are trimmed by 4 bases and 7 bases respectively. Per the germline V gene (reference sequence), MNHEY is the CDR1 and SMNVEV is the CDR2.